Shown below are 29 T cell receptor beta chains from a single sample sequenced in a study of control samples from healthy donors and cancer patients. Produced via immunoSEQ multiplex PCR; TCRdb's table is partial and in-frame only. The table lists 100,000 to 150,000 clones, over 80% of them singletons. The specimen sequenced was PBMCs. The source is a man older than 75 with head and neck cancer.

This clone was observed a single time. The V and J genes are TRBV7-7 and TRBJ2-7, with 7 positions matching TRBD1. The germline CDR1 and CDR2 sequences are SSHAT and FNYEAQ (reference sequence). This CDR3 has 13 residues. Germline trimming cut 5 bases from V and 2 bases from J; bases unmatched to any gene: 3. CDR3 amino acids: CASSQGQTYEQYF. CDR3 nucleotides: TGTGCCAGCAGCCAGGGACAGACCTACGAGCAGTACTTC. Full variable domain (missing parts from reference TRBV7-7 and TRBJ2-7): GAGVSQSPRYKVTKRGQDVTLRCDPISSHATLYWYQQALGQGPEFLTYFNYEAQPDKSGLPSDRFSAERPEGSISTLTIQRTEQRDSAMYRCASSQGQTYEQYFGPGTRLTVT.

The chain carries TRBV20-1 and TRBJ2-7; TRBD1 agrees at 11 bases. This CDR3 is 14 amino acids long. CDR1 is DFQATT, CDR2 SNEGSKA, per germline (reference sequence). With V trimmed by 6 bases and J by 3 bases, 7 bases remained unmatched. The CDR3 nucleotides are TGCAGTGCCAGTCCAGGGACAGGGGGCTACGAGCAGTACTTC. As protein: CSASPGTGGYEQYF.

The V gene is TRBV19, the J gene TRBJ1-3; no reliable D call. CDR1 LNHDA and CDR2 SQIVND come from the germline V gene (reference sequence). The CDR3 is made up of 15 amino acids. V was clipped by 3 bases and J by 2 bases, with 11 bases between them. The CDR3 is CASSIGYLPGNTIYF. In nucleotides, the CDR3 is TGTGCCAGTAGTATTGGGTACCTTCCTGGAAACACCATATATTTT.

The gene calls are TRBV2 and TRBJ1-1, with D hard to call. V lost 3 bases, J lost 4 bases, and 15 bases lay in between. This CDR3 has 15 amino acids. Per the germline V gene, CDR1 is SNHLY and CDR2 is FYNNEI. The CDR3 loop reads CASSDAVPEGTEAFF. The CDR3 DNA follows: TGTGCCAGCAGTGATGCGGTCCCCGAGGGCACTGAAGCTTTCTTT.

The chain links TRBV19 to TRBJ2-1, with D possibly being TRBD2 (6 bases). V gave up 7 bases and J gave up 4 bases, with 11 bases separating them. The CDR3 covers 13 residues. Germline V CDR1 and CDR2: LNHDA, SQIVND (reference sequence). CDR3 DNA: TGTGCCAGTAAGGAGGGACGTTACAATGAGCAGTTCTTC. Its protein product is CASKEGRYNEQFF.

The rearrangement uses TRBV19 and TRBJ2-4, with D unclear. Between the trimmed V and J ends, which lost 4 bases and 0 bases, there was a span of 10 bases. CDR1 is LNHDA, CDR2 SQIVND, per germline (reference sequence). CDR3 length: 15 amino acids. The CDR3 nucleotides read TGTGCCAGTAGTAAGGAAGGAGTAGCCAAAAACATTCAGTACTTC. Translation: CASSKEGVAKNIQYF.

The rearrangement uses TRBV5-1 and TRBJ1-6, with D tentatively TRBD1 (5 bases). The length of the CDR3 is 15 residues. Germline V gives CDR1 SGHRS, CDR2 YFSETQ. Between the trimmed V and J ends, which lost 7 bases and 6 bases, there was a span of 17 bases. CDR3 sequence (DNA): TGCGCCAGCGATCTTACTGGGGACTTTAATTCACCCCTCCACTTT. It is translated as CASDLTGDFNSPLHF.

The chain has TRBV7-2 and TRBJ1-2, with TRBD1 matching over 7 bases. The germline CDR1 and CDR2 sequences are SGHTA and FQGNSA. The CDR3 runs 15 residues. Trimming removed 6 bases from V and 5 bases from J; junction bases left unmatched: 12. The CDR3 is CASREPGTDHYGYTF. The DNA for the CDR3 is TGTGCCAGCAGGGAACCCGGGACAGATCATTATGGCTACACCTTC.

This chain's CDR3 is CASSADGNYGYTF. CDR3 coding DNA: TGCGCCAGCAGCGCGGACGGGAACTATGGCTACACCTTC. The rearrangement links TRBV5-1 to TRBJ1-2; D gene unclear. The CDR3 totals 13 residues. The germline V gene has CDR1 SGHRS and CDR2 YFSETQ. The ends were cut back, 4 bases at V and 2 bases at J, with 9 bases in the middle.

DNA for the CDR3: TGTGCCATCAGTGACCCGGGACCCAACTCCTACACCGGGGAGCTGTTTTTT. Translation: CAISDPGPNSYTGELFF. V is TRBV10-3 and J is TRBJ2-2; D is perhaps TRBD1 or TRBD2 (5 bases each). V shed 3 bases and J shed 3 bases, with 17 bases lying between them. Germline CDR1 ENHRY, CDR2 SYGVKD. The CDR3 length is 17 residues.

This clone showed up just once. The chain employs TRBV5-1 and TRBJ1-2; tentatively, D is TRBD1 (5 bases). Germline CDR1 and CDR2: SGHRS and YFSETQ. V lost 5 bases to trimming and J lost 3 bases, with 17 bases between them. The CDR3 loop spans 15 amino acids. DNA for the CDR3: TGCGCCAGCAGTCCCATCTCCGGGGGTCACTATGGCTACACCTTC. It specifies CASSPISGGHYGYTF.

The chain couples TRBV10-1 to TRBJ2-3, with D unclear. This CDR3 spans 13 amino acids. V was trimmed by 6 bases and J by 4 bases, leaving 11 bases between them. Germline CDR1 WNHNN, CDR2 SYGVQD (reference sequence). The CDR3 DNA sequence: TGCGCCAGCAGCCGTACAACGGCAGATACGCAGTATTTT. Amino acid sequence: CASSRTTADTQYF.

The J gene is TRBJ2-5, the V gene TRBV6-5; 9 bases line up with TRBD1. CDR1 and CDR2 (germline): MNHEY, SVGAGI. CDR3 size: 14 residues. The junction had 6 bases not matched to a gene; V was cut back by 5 bases and J by 5 bases. This CDR3 is CASSTRTGEETQYF. The CDR3 nucleotides are TGTGCCAGCAGTACACGGACAGGGGAGGAGACCCAGTACTTC.

The chain couples TRBV18 to TRBJ1-6; TRBD1 is a possible D gene (5 bases). Germline loops: CDR1 KGHSH, CDR2 LQKENI. The CDR3 extends over 15 amino acids. Trimming took off 3 bases at V and 10 bases at J, with 16 bases between the two ends. CDR3 loop: CASSPGEGMNSPLHF. In nucleotides, the CDR3 is TGTGCCAGCTCACCCGGGGAGGGGATGAACTCACCCCTCCACTTT.

In regard to this clone: Other DNA sequences in the same sample also yield this CDR3. The rearrangement links TRBV5-1 to TRBJ1-4, with D perhaps matching TRBD1 (6 bases). Trimming stripped 0 bases from V and 8 bases from J, with 8 bases between. Germline CDR1 and CDR2: SGHRS and YFSETQ. CDR3 length equals 13 residues. In nucleotides, the CDR3 is TGCGCCAGCAGCTTGGGAGGGGGAGAAAAACTGTTTTTT. Protein: CASSLGGGEKLFF.

This chain connects TRBV2 to TRBJ2-3; D possibly corresponds to TRBD2 (7 bases). CDR3 size: 14 residues. Germline V gene data show CDR1 as SNHLY and CDR2 as FYNNEI. V dropped 11 bases and J dropped 2 bases, with 17 bases sitting between them. CDR3 nucleotide sequence: TGTGCCGGTGGGGGGGCTAGCCCCACAGATACGCAGTATTTT. This codes for CAGGGASPTDTQYF.

This sequence joins TRBV29-1 and TRBJ2-5, with 8 bases aligning to TRBD2. This CDR3 has 15 residues. Trimming removed 0 bases from V and 6 bases from J; junction bases left unmatched: 9. Germline V gene lookup returns CDR1 SQVTM and CDR2 ANQGSEA. The DNA of the CDR3 is TGCAGCGTTGAAGATGGCGGGGGGCTAAAAAAGACCCAGTACTTC. This sequence encodes CSVEDGGGLKKTQYF.

V usage is TRBV6-5 and J usage is TRBJ1-1; D unclear. The CDR3 totals 13 residues. Germline V gene data show CDR1 as MNHEY and CDR2 as SVGAGI. V lost 1 base, J lost 7 bases, and 10 bases lay in between. CDR3 loop: CASSYWLGHEAFF. The CDR3 nucleotides read TGTGCCAGCAGTTACTGGCTTGGGCATGAAGCTTTCTTT.

This chain uses TRBV18 with TRBJ2-5, with 7 bases matching TRBD1. V was clipped by 6 bases and J by 1 base; unmatched bases: 2. The CDR3 sequence is 13 residues long. Germline CDR1 is KGHSH and CDR2 is LQKENI. In DNA form, the CDR3 reads TGTGCCAGCTCCCGGGACAGCCAAGAGACCCAGTACTTC. The encoded protein is CASSRDSQETQYF.

The rearrangement joins TRBV27 to TRBJ1-6, with D perhaps matching TRBD1 (5 bases). CDR1 is MNHEY and CDR2 is SMNVEV in the germline V gene (reference sequence). Trimming removed 7 bases at V and 9 bases at J, with 13 bases between. CDR3 length: 13 amino acids. The CDR3 region is CASKDSRVSPLHF. The CDR3 region has the DNA TGTGCCAGCAAAGACTCCAGGGTTTCACCCCTCCACTTT.

The chain has TRBV2 and TRBJ2-1; D not resolved. This CDR3 has 15 residues. Between the trimmed V and J ends, which lost 2 bases and 3 bases, there was a span of 11 bases. Per the germline V gene, CDR1 is SNHLY and CDR2 is FYNNEI. In nucleotides, the CDR3 is TGTGCCAGCAGTGAACTCCGGCCCAGCTACAATGAGCAGTTCTTC. Protein product: CASSELRPSYNEQFF. Together with reference TRBV2 and TRBJ2-1, the CDR3 gives the full variable domain: EPEVTQTPSHQVTQMGQEVILRCVPISNHLYFYWYRQILGQKVEFLVSFYNNEISEKSEIFDDQFSVERPDGSNFTLKIRSTKLEDSAMYFCASSELRPSYNEQFFGPGTRLTVL.

This clone was counted a single time. The chain employs TRBV18 and TRBJ2-7; 8 nucleotides align to TRBD1. V trimming: 6 bases; J trimming: 3 bases; junction bases outside the gene matches: 4. The CDR3 is 13 amino acids. CDR1 and CDR2 (germline): KGHSH, LQKENI. The CDR3 loop is CASSAGQGYEQYF. The CDR3 region has the DNA TGTGCCAGCTCCGCTGGACAGGGCTACGAGCAGTACTTC.

The chain carries TRBV30 and TRBJ1-1; D unresolved. CDR1 and CDR2 (germline): GTSNPN, SVGIG (reference sequence). The CDR3 has 11 amino acids. The V end lost 6 bases, the J end lost 4 bases, and 9 bases lay between the germline ends. The CDR3 DNA reads as TGTGCCTGTCAATACAGCACTGAAGCTTTCTTT. Translation: CACQYSTEAFF.

The chain combines TRBV7-9 with TRBJ1-1; D gene uncertain. This CDR3 comprises 16 residues. V dropped 4 bases and J dropped 1 base, with 16 bases sitting between them. Germline values: CDR1 SEHNR, CDR2 FQNEAQ (reference sequence). The CDR3 coding sequence is TGTGCCAGCAGCTCCACTAGCGGAAAAACGAACACTGAAGCTTTCTTT. Translation: CASSSTSGKTNTEAFF.

The chain joins TRBV4-3 to TRBJ2-3; D is possibly TRBD2 (6 bases). CDR3 size: 17 residues. Trimming removed 0 bases from V and 3 bases from J, with 16 bases in between. CDR1 is LGHNA, CDR2 YSLEER, per germline. The CDR3 here is CASSQDFQRAGTDTQYF. The CDR3 coding sequence is TGCGCCAGCAGCCAAGATTTTCAGCGTGCGGGGACAGATACGCAGTATTTT.

This clone was detected only once. This sequence joins TRBV6-6 and TRBJ2-2; 9 bases align to TRBD1. V was clipped by 8 bases and J by 0 bases; unmatched bases: 1. CDR1 and CDR2 from the germline V gene are MNHNY and SVGAGI (reference sequence). The CDR3 has 14 residues. The CDR3: CASRQGANTGELFF. DNA of the CDR3: TGTGCCAGCCGACAGGGGGCGAACACCGGGGAGCTGTTTTTT.

The V and J genes are TRBV5-4 and TRBJ2-3; possible D gene TRBD1, 6 bases. V gave up 1 base and J gave up 3 bases, with 12 bases separating them. Per germline, CDR1 SGHNT and CDR2 YYREEE (reference sequence). The length of the CDR3 is 15 residues. DNA for the CDR3: TGTGCCAGCAGCTTGATCGGGCAGGGGACAGATACGCAGTATTTT. This codes for CASSLIGQGTDTQYF.

The CDR3 DNA reads as TGCGCCAGCAGTGAGGCTGCAGGGGGTTTCTACAATGAGCAGTTCTTC. Translation gives CASSEAAGGFYNEQFF. The rearrangement links TRBV10-1 to TRBJ2-1; 7 bases agree with TRBD1. The ends lost 2 bases at V and 3 bases at J; junction bases unmatched: 7. The germline V gene has CDR1 WNHNN and CDR2 SYGVQD (reference sequence). This CDR3 spans 16 amino acids.

V gene TRBV3-1 (or the pseudogene TRBV3-2) combines with J gene TRBJ2-1, with 8 nucleotides matching TRBD2. The CDR3 consists of 15 residues. Germline assignment: CDR1 LGHDT and CDR2 YNNKEL (reference sequence). V lost 0 bases and J lost 3; bases outside the gene matches: 1. The CDR3 loop reads CASSQEGTSYNEQFF. The CDR3 nucleotides are TGTGCCAGCAGCCAAGAGGGGACTAGCTACAATGAGCAGTTCTTC.